This TCR beta chain was recorded in a study of regulatory T cells in long-lasting Graves disease. Findings and caveats of the study: Persistent-disease Graves' patients showed less TCR diversity than new cases. Exclusively peripheral blood, rather than thyroid tissue, was studied. Persistent disease exhibited a predilection for TRBV28, TRBJ1-2 and TRBJ2-5.

At least ten counts were recorded for this clonotype. No antigen is known for it. Libraries of TCR beta came from iRepertoire HTBI primers plus Arm-PCR of CDR3 regions. In the source study's methods: The identification of 62 TRBV and roughly 15 TRBJ segments was made across samples. TCRdb independently ran MiXCR on the multiplex PCR reads; one entry per CDR3 protein. These V and J calls are TCRdb output, not the study's own analysis. The sample lists hundreds of thousands of distinct CDR3 sequences; 15% to 17% were seen once. The time point: newly diagnosed GD, antithyroid drugs for less than 3 months. From PBMCs, RNA was extracted and then used to make the TCR library. Germline V gives CDR1 MDHEN, CDR2 SYDVKM. The CDR3 has 13 residues. With 1 base removed from V and 3 bases from J, the gap between germline ends came to 6 bases.

The clonotype comes from a female donor with Graves disease. J is TRBJ1-1 and V is TRBV28; no clear D gene. Sequenced here: peripheral blood mononuclear cells (PBMCs), sampled at new diagnosis, from a patient treated with antithyroid drugs. The CDR3 sequence is CASSLLGYTEAFF. The CDR3, as DNA: TGTGCCAGCAGTTTATTAGGTTACACTGAAGCTTTCTTT.